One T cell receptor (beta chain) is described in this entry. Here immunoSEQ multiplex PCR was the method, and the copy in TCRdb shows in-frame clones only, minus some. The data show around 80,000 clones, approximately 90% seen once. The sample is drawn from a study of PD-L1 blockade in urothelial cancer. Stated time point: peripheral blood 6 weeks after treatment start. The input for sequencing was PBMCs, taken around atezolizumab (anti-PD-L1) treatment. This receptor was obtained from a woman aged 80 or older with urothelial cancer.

The CDR3 loop reads CASSQDRGSSYNEQFF. The CDR3 region has the DNA TGTGCCAGCAGCCAAGATAGGGGAAGCTCCTACAATGAGCAGTTCTTC. The rearrangement uses TRBV4-2 and TRBJ2-1, with D tentatively TRBD1 (5 bases). The length of the CDR3 is 16 residues. Germline loops: CDR1 LGHNA, CDR2 YNFKEQ. V lost 0 bases and J 0 bases, leaving 9 bases between the germline ends.